One sample yielded the 31 T cell receptor beta chains listed below, sequenced in a study of cytomegalovirus exposure and HLA in healthy donors. Primers for the PCR totalled 60 Vbeta and 13 Jbeta. Sequenced by immunoSEQ multiplex PCR; TCRdb stores in-frame clones only, minus some. Here the sample spans a few hundred thousand clones, about 90% being singletons. Sample: PBMCs. These receptors were taken from a girl under 10 years old in good health and CMV-seronegative.

The CDR3 protein is CAISESRVPLKASSYEQYF. CDR3 coding DNA: TGTGCCATCAGTGAGTCGCGGGTGCCCTTAAAAGCAAGCTCCTACGAGCAGTACTTC. This chain links TRBV10-3 with TRBJ2-7; tentative D call: TRBD2 (5 bases). Trimming took off 0 bases at V and 0 bases at J, with 21 bases between the two ends. Germline CDR1 is ENHRY and CDR2 is SYGVKD. This CDR3 has 19 amino acids.

This chain links TRBV7-8 with TRBJ2-5, with D perhaps matching TRBD2 (6 bases). The CDR3 length is 14 residues. Germline CDR1 reads SGHVS; CDR2 reads FQNEAQ. Trimming shortened V by 0 bases and J by 1 base, and 6 bases separated the two germline ends. The DNA of the CDR3 is TGTGCCAGCAGCTTAGCTAGCGGCCAAGAGACCCAGTACTTC. Translated: CASSLASGQETQYF.

Here the CDR3 DNA reads TGTGCCAGCAGTTACGCCAGGGATAACTATGGCTACACCTTC. Translated: CASSYARDNYGYTF. The gene calls are TRBV6-5 and TRBJ1-2; maybe TRBD1 (5 bases). V was clipped by 2 bases and J by 1 base, with 8 bases between them. The CDR3 is 14 amino acids. The germline CDR1 and CDR2 sequences are MNHEY and SVGAGI.

V gene TRBV4-1 combines with J gene TRBJ2-5; TRBD2 might be the D (6 bases). Germline CDR1 reads MGHRA; CDR2 reads YSYEKL. V was clipped by 8 bases and J by 5 bases, with 21 bases between them. The CDR3 covers 15 residues. This CDR3 is CASSPLAGTRETQYF. As DNA, the CDR3 is TGCGCCAGCTCACCCCTTGCGGGGACCCGGGAGACCCAGTACTTC.

The rearrangement links TRBV2 to TRBJ1-2; 7 bases line up with TRBD1. This CDR3 is built from 15 residues. V shed 8 bases, J shed 1 base, and the junction held 10 bases outside the gene matches. Germline lookup yields CDR1 SNHLY and CDR2 FYNNEI. The CDR3 nucleotides are TGTGCCAGCCTCCGGGACAGCCTTTTTAACTATGGCTACACCTTC. This sequence encodes CASLRDSLFNYGYTF. The entire variable domain, with the rest obtained from reference TRBV2 and TRBJ1-2, is as follows: EPEVTQTPSHQVTQMGQEVILRCVPISNHLYFYWYRQILGQKVEFLVSFYNNEISEKSEIFDDQFSVERPDGSNFTLKIRSTKLEDSAMYFCASLRDSLFNYGYTFGSGTRLTVV.

The chain has TRBV6-1 and TRBJ2-1; D might be TRBD1 (5 bases). CDR1 is MNHNS, CDR2 SASEGT, per germline. V shed 3 bases and J shed 4 bases, with 22 bases lying between them. This CDR3 region has 18 residues. CDR3 DNA sequence: TGTGCCAGCAGTGATAAAGGGGCGGAGCCTTTTAATTACAATGAGCAGTTCTTC. The encoded protein is CASSDKGAEPFNYNEQFF.

This clone was recorded only once. The genes are TRBV10-3 and TRBJ2-7, with 9 bases lining up with TRBD1. The CDR3 has 13 amino acids. Germline CDR1 reads ENHRY; CDR2 reads SYGVKD. Germline trimming cut 6 bases from V and 5 bases from J; bases unmatched to any gene: 5. The CDR3 is CAISWDRVDEQYF. CDR3 in DNA: TGTGCCATCAGCTGGGACAGGGTGGACGAGCAGTACTTC.

The J gene is TRBJ2-1, the V gene TRBV10-1; 9 bases map to TRBD2. Looked up from germline, CDR1 is WNHNN and CDR2 is SYGVQD (reference sequence). With V trimmed by 8 bases and J by 8 bases, 13 bases remained unmatched. The length of the CDR3 is 15 residues. CDR3 loop: CASSQAGGPWDEQFF. CDR3 DNA: TGCGCCAGCTCGCAAGCGGGGGGACCGTGGGATGAGCAGTTCTTC.

The chain joins TRBV9 to TRBJ2-2, with 15 bases that match TRBD2. In germline, CDR1 is SGDLS, CDR2 YYNGEE. The CDR3 contains 17 residues. The J segment lost 3 bases and the V segment lost 3 bases, leaving 3 bases of the junction unmatched. The CDR3 protein is CASSGRTSGGDTGELFF. The CDR3 DNA is TGTGCCAGCAGCGGTCGGACTAGCGGGGGGGACACCGGGGAGCTGTTTTTT.

The J gene is TRBJ2-1, the V gene TRBV21-1; the listed D gene, TRBD2, was not tested against the DNA. TRBV21-1 is deemed a pseudogene. The CDR3 length is 18 residues. The CDR3 DNA follows: TGTGCCAGCAGGAAAGATATTTTTTGGGAGGAACCCTACAATGAGCAGTTCTTC. Amino acid sequence: CASRKDIFWEEPYNEQFF.

V is TRBV10-3 and J is TRBJ2-1; D is unresolved. Germline lookup yields CDR1 ENHRY and CDR2 SYGVKD. V was shortened by 3 bases and J by 8 bases, with 8 bases between the two germline ends. This CDR3 comprises 12 residues. DNA of the CDR3: TGTGCCATCAGTGAAATTGGGCATGAGCAGTTCTTC. It encodes CAISEIGHEQFF.

The CDR3 loop is CASSESGQEGEKLFF. The DNA of the CDR3 is TGTGCCAGCAGTGAGTCGGGACAGGAGGGCGAAAAACTGTTTTTT. V and J are TRBV6-1 and TRBJ1-4, with 8 positions matching TRBD1. The J segment lost 8 bases and the V segment lost 3 bases, leaving 8 bases of the junction unmatched. The CDR3 sequence is 15 residues long. CDR1 is MNHNS and CDR2 is SASEGT in the germline V gene.

V usage is TRBV27 and J usage is TRBJ1-5; the match to TRBD1 covers 8 bases. Germline trimming cut 5 bases from V and 2 bases from J; bases unmatched to any gene: 8. This CDR3 has 16 amino acids. Looked up from germline, CDR1 is MNHEY and CDR2 is SMNVEV (reference sequence). CDR3 amino acids: CASSPLTGGGNQPQHF. The CDR3 nucleotides are TGTGCCAGCAGTCCCTTAACAGGGGGAGGCAATCAGCCCCAGCATTTT.

CDR3 in amino acids: CASSLGLVNNEQFF. CDR3 in DNA: TGTGCCAGCAGTCTGGGACTGGTGAACAATGAGCAGTTCTTC. The chain recombines TRBV6-1 with TRBJ2-1; D possibly corresponds to TRBD2 (6 bases). Germline CDR1 MNHNS, CDR2 SASEGT. The V and J ends lost 5 bases and 5 bases respectively, with 13 bases between them. The CDR3 length is 14 residues.

The chain is built from TRBV2 and TRBJ1-2, with D possibly matching TRBD1 (6 bases). The CDR3 loop spans 12 amino acids. V lost 6 bases to trimming and J lost 4 bases, with 9 bases between them. CDR1 and CDR2 from the germline V gene are SNHLY and FYNNEI. The CDR3 DNA is TGTGCCAGCAGACCAGGGGTCTATGGCTACACCTTC. Translated, it gives CASRPGVYGYTF. The full variable domain, with the rest looked up from reference TRBV2 and TRBJ1-2, is EPEVTQTPSHQVTQMGQEVILRCVPISNHLYFYWYRQILGQKVEFLVSFYNNEISEKSEIFDDQFSVERPDGSNFTLKIRSTKLEDSAMYFCASRPGVYGYTFGSGTRLTVV.

V gene TRBV2 combines with J gene TRBJ2-1, with 9 bases identical to TRBD1. Germline lookup yields CDR1 SNHLY and CDR2 FYNNEI. Trimming took 6 bases from V and 1 from J; bases not matched to a gene: 4. The CDR3 covers 15 residues. CDR3 coding DNA: TGTGCCAGCAGCGTAGGACAGGGGTCCTACAATGAGCAGTTCTTC. Translation: CASSVGQGSYNEQFF.

This clone occurred once. The chain recombines TRBV7-8 with TRBJ2-7, with D perhaps TRBD1 (6 bases). V gave up 1 base and J gave up 2 bases, with 9 bases separating them. CDR3 length: 14 residues. The germline CDR1 and CDR2 sequences are SGHVS and FQNEAQ. The CDR3 here is CASSLGTGPYEQYF. Written as DNA, the CDR3 is TGTGCCAGCAGCTTAGGCACAGGGCCCTACGAGCAGTACTTC. Based on the CDR3 plus reference TRBV7-8 and TRBJ2-7, the full variable domain is GAGVSQSPRYKVAKRGQDVALRCDPISGHVSLFWYQQALGQGPEFLTYFQNEAQLDKSGLPSDRFFAERPEGSVSTLKIQRTQQEDSAVYLCASSLGTGPYEQYFGPGTRLTVT.

The gene calls are TRBV30 and TRBJ1-1; 9 nucleotides match TRBD1. J lost 5 bases, V lost 3 bases, and 10 bases had no gene match. The CDR3 sequence is 15 residues long. CDR1 is GTSNPN and CDR2 is SVGIG in the germline V gene (reference sequence). CDR3 region: CAWRPKTGGRTEAFF. CDR3 in DNA: TGTGCCTGGAGGCCCAAGACAGGGGGGAGGACTGAAGCTTTCTTT.

On this clone itself: Other DNA variants within this sample encode the same CDR3. The chain carries TRBV5-5 and TRBJ2-5; TRBD2 aligns across 10 bases. Germline V gene sequence: CDR1 SGHKS, CDR2 YYEKEE (reference sequence). V dropped 1 base and J dropped 5; count of bases not matched to a gene: 5. The CDR3 consists of 15 residues. The CDR3 coding sequence is TGTGCCAGCAGCTTGAGGCTAGCGGGAGCGGAGACCCAGTACTTC. Amino acid sequence: CASSLRLAGAETQYF.

V usage is TRBV27 and J usage is TRBJ2-2, with 14 bases matching TRBD2. The CDR3 loop spans 18 amino acids. With V trimmed by 5 bases and J by 5 bases, 10 bases remained unmatched. The V gene's germline CDR1 is MNHEY and CDR2 SMNVEV (reference sequence). This chain's CDR3 is CASSPPGLAGAGTGELFF. In nucleotides, the CDR3 is TGTGCCAGCAGTCCGCCGGGACTAGCGGGAGCGGGAACCGGGGAGCTGTTTTTT.

CDR3 nucleotides: TGTGCCAGCAGCCCCTCGGGGGGCGGTCAGCCCCAGCATTTT. Translated: CASSPSGGGQPQHF. This sequence joins TRBV7-2 and TRBJ1-5; the D gene is possibly TRBD1 (6 bases). Germline CDR1 is SGHTA and CDR2 is FQGNSA. CDR3 length: 14 residues. The V and J ends lost 5 bases and 6 bases respectively, with 14 bases between them.

The count of this clone is one. The chain has TRBV4-1 and TRBJ2-1; 9 bases fit TRBD1. Germline V gene lookup returns CDR1 MGHRA and CDR2 YSYEKL. This CDR3 contains 16 residues. J gave up 6 bases and V 5 bases, and 11 bases lay outside the gene matches. This chain's CDR3 is CASSGPPGQGTNEQFF. The CDR3 nucleotides are TGCGCCAGCAGCGGGCCCCCGGGACAGGGTACCAATGAGCAGTTCTTC.

The CDR3 DNA follows: TGTGCCAGCAGTATCACGGGGCAGGGGGCCAACAATGAGCAGTTCTTC. This encodes CASSITGQGANNEQFF. The V gene is TRBV11-1, the J gene TRBJ2-1, with TRBD1 matching 8 bases. After removal of 6 bases from V and 5 bases from J, the junction contained 12 bases not matched to a gene. Germline CDR1 and CDR2: SGHAT and FQDESV (reference sequence). The CDR3 has 16 residues.

The V and J genes are TRBV5-8 and TRBJ1-1; no clear D gene. There are 13 residues in the CDR3. Trimming cost V 4 bases and J 0 bases, with 7 bases left between them. The V gene's germline CDR1 is SGHTS and CDR2 YDEGEE. The CDR3 loop reads CASSPRMNTEAFF. DNA for the CDR3: TGTGCCAGCAGCCCTAGGATGAACACTGAAGCTTTCTTT. The full variable domain, with the rest looked up from reference TRBV5-8 and TRBJ1-1, is EAGVTQSPTHLIKTRGQQATLRCSPISGHTSVYWYQQALGLGLQFLLWYDEGEERNRGNFPPRFSGRQFPNYSSELNVNALELEDSALYLCASSPRMNTEAFFGQGTRLTVV.

The chain carries TRBV7-9 and TRBJ1-3; D is unresolved. V was pared by 8 bases and J by 0 bases, with 11 bases between. Germline values: CDR1 SEHNR, CDR2 FQNEAQ (reference sequence). This CDR3 contains 14 residues. CDR3: CASGLTRSGNTIYF. The DNA of the CDR3 is TGTGCCAGCGGATTGACACGCTCTGGAAACACCATATATTTT.

The chain links TRBV28 to TRBJ1-5; no reliable D call. With 7 bases removed from V and 0 bases from J, the gap between germline ends came to 13 bases. The V gene's germline CDR1 is MDHEN and CDR2 SYDVKM. The CDR3 extends over 15 amino acids. CDR3: CASNIIGVSNQPQHF. CDR3 nucleotide sequence: TGTGCCAGCAACATAATCGGGGTTAGCAATCAGCCCCAGCATTTT.

This chain uses TRBV4-1 with TRBJ2-7; D remains ambiguous. The V end lost 0 bases, the J end lost 2 bases, and 14 bases lay between the germline ends. CDR1 and CDR2 from the germline V gene are MGHRA and YSYEKL. The CDR3 sequence is 16 residues long. Here the CDR3 DNA reads TGCGCCAGCAGCCAAGATGATTCTAGGTCCCCCTACGAGCAGTACTTC. It yields the protein CASSQDDSRSPYEQYF.

This chain joins TRBV11-2 and TRBJ1-1, with TRBD1 matching over 7 bases. Germline-derived CDR1 and CDR2 are SGHAT and FQNNGV. Trimming took 0 bases from V and 11 from J; bases not matched to a gene: 3. CDR3 length: 12 residues. The CDR3, as DNA: TGTGCCAGCAGCTTAGAGGGACAGCGGGCTTTCTTT. Residues: CASSLEGQRAFF. Supplemented by reference TRBV11-2 and TRBJ1-1, the full variable domain reads EAGVAQSPRYKIIEKRQSVAFWCNPISGHATLYWYQQILGQGPKLLIQFQNNGVVDDSQLPKDRFSAERLKGVDSTLKIQPAKLEDSAVYLCASSLEGQRAFFGQGTRLTVV.

The chain joins TRBV5-4 to TRBJ2-7, with D perhaps TRBD2 (6 bases). Germline CDR1 and CDR2: SGHNT and YYREEE (reference sequence). The CDR3 loop spans 15 amino acids. Trimming took off 2 bases at V and 2 bases at J, with 14 bases between the two ends. DNA of the CDR3: TGTGCCAGCAGCTTACCGAACGCGGGGCCCTACGAGCAGTACTTC. Protein sequence: CASSLPNAGPYEQYF.

V gene TRBV6-6 combines with J gene TRBJ1-6, with unresolved D. V was cut by 0 bases and J by 13 bases, with 7 bases left in between. CDR3 length: 12 residues. Germline-derived CDR1 and CDR2 are MNHNY and SVGAGI (reference sequence). The CDR3 reads CASSYSRSPLHF. The CDR3 DNA reads TGTGCCAGCAGTTACTCGAGGAGCCCCCTCCACTTT.

Note on this clone: This sample includes further DNA sequences coding for the same CDR3. The rearrangement links TRBV5-4 to TRBJ1-1; a weak D match, TRBD1 (6 bases). Trimming left V 0 bases short and J 1 base short, with 7 bases between. This CDR3 has 14 amino acids. CDR1 SGHNT and CDR2 YYREEE come from the germline V gene (reference sequence). The CDR3 here is CASSLGGPNTEAFF. The CDR3 bases are TGTGCCAGCAGCTTGGGGGGGCCGAACACTGAAGCTTTCTTT.